This T cell receptor beta chain was retrieved from a study of T cell responses to AZD1222 COVID-19 vaccine. Assay used: immunoSEQ multiplex PCR; TCRdb lists only in-frame clones, some missing. This table has 150,000 or so clones, about 88% appearing once. Trimming took 3 bases from V and 4 from J, leaving 15 bases between them. CDR1 and CDR2 from the germline V gene are SGHAT and FQNNGV. The CDR3 is 15 residues long. Findings and limits, study-wide: Donors in the cohort were predominantly white British and more often female, and clonal diversity was possibly underestimated.

On this clone itself: The antigen is unknown.

The genes are TRBV11-2 and TRBJ1-2; a weak D match, TRBD1 (6 bases). The sequencing here drew on peripheral blood, taken on day 0 of AZD1222 vaccination. The TCR comes from an adult in good health. CDR3 protein: CASSLGGGLGYGYTF. The CDR3, as DNA: TGTGCCAGCAGCTTGGGTGGGGGGCTCGGCTATGGCTACACCTTC.